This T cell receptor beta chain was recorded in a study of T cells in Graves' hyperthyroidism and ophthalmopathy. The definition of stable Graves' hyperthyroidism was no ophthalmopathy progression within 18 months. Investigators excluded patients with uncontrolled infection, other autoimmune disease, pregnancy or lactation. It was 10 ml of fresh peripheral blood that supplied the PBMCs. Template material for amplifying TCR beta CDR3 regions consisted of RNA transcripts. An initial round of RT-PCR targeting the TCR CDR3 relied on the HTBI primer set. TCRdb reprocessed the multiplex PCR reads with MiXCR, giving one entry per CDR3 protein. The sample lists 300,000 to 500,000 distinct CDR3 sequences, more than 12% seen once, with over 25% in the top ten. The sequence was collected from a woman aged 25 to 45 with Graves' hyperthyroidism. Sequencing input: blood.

The CDR3 bases are TGCAGTGCCGCCACCGGGGGCTCGGGCACAGATACGCAGTATTTT. Translation: CSAATGGSGTDTQYF. V gene TRBV20-1 combines with J gene TRBJ2-3, with D perhaps TRBD1 or TRBD2 (6 bases each). The V and J ends lost 6 bases and 1 base respectively, with 17 bases between them. The CDR3 covers 15 residues. Germline CDR1 is DFQATT and CDR2 is SNEGSKA (reference sequence).